This T cell receptor (beta chain) was sequenced in a study of T cells after posttransplantation cyclophosphamide. Treatment was busulfan-fludarabine conditioning, a marrow graft, and cyclophosphamide on days +3 and +4. Trimming cost V 7 bases and J 5 bases; bases outside gene matches: 10. The CDR3 runs 15 residues. Germline assignment: CDR1 MNHNS and CDR2 SASEGT. Produced via immunoSEQ multiplex PCR; TCRdb's table is partial and in-frame only. In the table there are about 5,000 clones, 70% to 85% of which are singletons. The sequencing used CD4+ T cells sorted from blood, collected roughly 350 days after allogeneic stem cell transplant with posttransplant cyclophosphamide. The sequence was collected from a male patient aged 50 or older who received an allogeneic stem cell transplant from a related donor and was CMV-positive. Some T cells may arise from the graft donor. V is TRBV6-1 and J is TRBJ2-2; 7 bases agree with TRBD1. CDR3: CASKGGLRVTGELFF. For the CDR3, the DNA is TGTGCCAGCAAAGGGGGCCTACGGGTAACCGGGGAGCTGTTTTTT.